The clone carrying this TCR beta chain was seen repeatedly, ten times or more. The data stem from a study of HIV-infected children after antiretroviral therapy interruption. About the study: Children's median ages were around 9.5 years and 8 years by group. Weeks 0, 12, interruption end (24 or 48), and about 3 years post-study gave interruption-arm samples.

RNA-based 3' RACE libraries used unique molecular identifiers. Each CDR3 protein gets one entry after TCRdb re-called the 3' RACE reads with MiXCR. The sample consists of more than 75,000 distinct CDR3 sequences, about 6.3% of them appearing once. This sample's treatment: PENTA 11 planned treatment interruption arm or continuous ART arm. Naive CD4+ CD45RA+ CD45RO- T cells were FACS-sorted from thawed PBMCs. Trimming cost V 7 bases and J 6 bases, with 15 bases left between them. The CDR3 extends over 12 amino acids. CDR1 and CDR2 (germline): SQVTM, ANQGSEA. The sequencing used CD45RA+ CD4+ T cells from PBMCs, pooled from several time points, collected from a donor given antiretroviral therapy, either interrupted or continuous. Subset indicated: naive CD4+ CD45RA+ CD45RO- T cells. This receptor was obtained from a pool of human donors with HIV. This chain uses TRBV29-1 with TRBJ2-5; no reliable D call. The CDR3 loop is CSDRGPVKTQYF. CDR3 sequence (DNA): TGCAGCGATCGCGGACCGGTGAAGACCCAGTACTTC.